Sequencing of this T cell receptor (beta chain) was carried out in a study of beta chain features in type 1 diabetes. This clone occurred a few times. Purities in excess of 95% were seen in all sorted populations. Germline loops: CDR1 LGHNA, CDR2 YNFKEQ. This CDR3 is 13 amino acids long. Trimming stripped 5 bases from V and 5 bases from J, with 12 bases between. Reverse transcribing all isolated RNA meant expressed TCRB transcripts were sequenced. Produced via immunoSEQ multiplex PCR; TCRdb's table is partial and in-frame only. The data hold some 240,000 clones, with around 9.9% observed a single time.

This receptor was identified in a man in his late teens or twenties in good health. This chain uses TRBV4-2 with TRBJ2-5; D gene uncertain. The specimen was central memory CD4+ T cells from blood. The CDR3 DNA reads TGTGCCAGCAGCTTAGTTCGTTCGGAGACCCAGTACTTC. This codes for CASSLVRSETQYF.